The source of this T cell receptor beta chain is a study of T cell repertoires in cytomegalovirus infection. Study-wide results and limits: CMV carriers having the relevant HLA were flagged by cumulative public TCR beta family frequency. HLA-C-restricted CMV-specific TCR beta clonotypes prevailed in the ex vivo response.

This clonotype was detected only a few times. Its antigen is not known. TCRdb recomputed calls from the reads with MiXCR, one row per CDR3 protein. The sample comprises 54,000 or so distinct CDR3 sequences, approximately 36% of which are singletons, and around 70% rests with the top ten. This CDR3 has 13 residues. V was trimmed by 7 bases and J by 4 bases, leaving 10 bases between them. Germline V gene data show CDR1 as MDHEN and CDR2 as SYDVKM. This chain connects TRBV28 to TRBJ1-4; D is unresolved. The origin of this receptor is a human donor in good health (CMV status not recorded). Some clones in this sample may be carry-over from other donors' samples. Source material: PBMCs, sequenced either directly or after in vitro stimulation (not recorded which). The CDR3, as DNA: TGTGCCAGCACTACCCACAGTAATGAAAAACTGTTTTTT. Translated: CASTTHSNEKLFF.